These 15 T cell receptor beta chains came from one sample sequenced in a study of CD8+CD57+ T cells in acquired aplastic anemia. CDR3 and TCR beta VDJ profiling relied on a genomic DNA template. One entry per CDR3 protein results from TCRdb running MiXCR on the reads. The sample includes under 200,000 distinct CDR3 sequences, around 47% of them seen just once. Patients included in sequencing had previously demonstrated CD8+CD57+ cell expansion by flow cytometry. The sample consisted of sorted CD4+, CD8+, or CD8+CD57+ T cells (not recorded which) from PBMCs. Every receptor here comes from a human donor with aplastic anemia.

The rearrangement links TRBV11-3 to TRBJ2-2; TRBD1 might be the D (6 bases). CDR3 length: 15 amino acids. V was trimmed by 5 bases and J by 2 bases, leaving 12 bases between them. Germline CDR1 and CDR2: SGHNT and YENEEA. The CDR3 DNA reads TGTGCCAGCAGCCAACAGGGTATAAACACCGGGGAGCTGTTTTTT. It specifies CASSQQGINTGELFF.

The rearrangement links TRBV11-2 to TRBJ2-7, with unresolved D. V was trimmed by 10 bases and J by 6 bases, leaving 7 bases between them. CDR1 and CDR2 (germline): SGHAT, FQNNGV. The CDR3 is 9 amino acids. The CDR3 is CAKNGEQYF. The DNA of the CDR3 is TGTGCCAAAAACGGCGAGCAGTACTTC. The variable domain in full, completed from reference TRBV11-2 and TRBJ2-7, reads EAGVAQSPRYKIIEKRQSVAFWCNPISGHATLYWYQQILGQGPKLLIQFQNNGVVDDSQLPKDRFSAERLKGVDSTLKIQPAKLEDSAVYLCAKNGEQYFGPGTRLTVT.

This rearrangement joins TRBV30 to TRBJ2-7; possible D gene TRBD1, 6 bases. CDR3 size: 15 residues. CDR1 and CDR2 (germline): GTSNPN, SVGIG (reference sequence). V shed 4 bases and J shed 2 bases, with 18 bases lying between them. The CDR3 DNA sequence: TGTGCCTGGACCGGGACCAGGGGATCGACCTACGAGCAGTACTTC. Its translation is CAWTGTRGSTYEQYF. Complete variable domain (other parts from reference TRBV30 and TRBJ2-7): SQTIHQWPATLVQPVGSPLSLECTVEGTSNPNLYWYRQAAGRGLQLLFYSVGIGQISSEVPQNLSASRPQDRQFILSSKKLLLSDSGFYLCAWTGTRGSTYEQYFGPGTRLTVT.

V gene TRBV24-1 combines with J gene TRBJ2-1; TRBD2 matches at 10 bases. V was clipped by 9 bases and J by 0 bases; unmatched bases: 7. CDR3 length: 16 residues. Germline V CDR1 and CDR2: KGHDR, SFDVKD. CDR3 amino acids: CATASQREGSYNEQFF. For the CDR3, the DNA is TGTGCCACCGCCTCTCAGCGGGAGGGCTCCTACAATGAGCAGTTCTTC.

The gene calls are TRBV20-1 and TRBJ1-1, with D hard to call. Trimming pared 0 bases from V and 6 bases from J, leaving 5 bases between. This CDR3 contains 11 residues. Germline assignment: CDR1 DFQATT and CDR2 SNEGSKA (reference sequence). DNA for the CDR3: TGCAGTGCTAGAGATGCGGCTGAAGCTTTCTTT. This gives the protein CSARDAAEAFF.

V is TRBV19 and J is TRBJ1-4, with TRBD1 matching 8 bases. The junction had 6 bases not matched to a gene; V was cut back by 3 bases and J by 6 bases. The CDR3 length is 15 residues. In germline, CDR1 is LNHDA, CDR2 SQIVND (reference sequence). CDR3: CASSIAGGLDEKLFF. CDR3 sequence (DNA): TGTGCCAGTAGTATTGCAGGGGGCTTGGATGAAAAACTGTTTTTT.

The J gene is TRBJ2-1, the V gene TRBV19, with D perhaps matching TRBD1 (6 bases). CDR1 and CDR2 from the germline V gene are LNHDA and SQIVND (reference sequence). V lost 5 bases, J lost 4 bases, and 12 bases lay in between. The CDR3 consists of 14 residues. The DNA for the CDR3 is TGTGCCAGTAGTTACGGGACATCGTACAATGAGCAGTTCTTC. This codes for CASSYGTSYNEQFF.

The rearrangement links TRBV10-1 to TRBJ2-1; 9 nucleotides line up with TRBD1. After removal of 5 bases from V and 10 bases from J, the junction contained 21 bases not matched to a gene. The CDR3 covers 18 residues. Germline V lookup: CDR1 WNHNN, CDR2 SYGVQD (reference sequence). The CDR3 reads CASSRDREVPAGQVEQFF. The CDR3, as DNA: TGCGCCAGCAGTCGGGACAGGGAAGTTCCGGCGGGACAGGTGGAGCAGTTCTTC.

This clonotype was picked up many times. The rearrangement links TRBV20-1 to TRBJ2-5; a weak D match, TRBD1 (6 bases). From germline, CDR1 is DFQATT and CDR2 SNEGSKA (reference sequence). This CDR3 comprises 13 residues. Trimming removed 4 bases at V and 4 bases at J, with 13 bases between. This chain's CDR3 is CSAKKQGGETQYF. The CDR3 nucleotides are TGCAGTGCTAAAAAACAGGGCGGAGAGACCCAGTACTTC.

The chain combines TRBV3-1 with TRBJ2-1; the D is unclear. The CDR3 runs 16 residues. Germline-derived CDR1 and CDR2 are LGHDT and YNNKEL (reference sequence). V was pared by 1 base and J by 2 bases, with 12 bases between. The DNA of the CDR3 is TGTGCCAGCAGCCAAGCTCACAGTGTTACCTACAATGAGCAGTTCTTC. Translation gives CASSQAHSVTYNEQFF.

The chain employs TRBV2 and TRBJ1-6; no firm D call. Germline-derived CDR1 and CDR2 are SNHLY and FYNNEI. Trimming stripped 6 bases from V and 6 bases from J, with 9 bases between. CDR3 length: 13 amino acids. For the CDR3, the DNA is TGTGCCAGCAGGGGGAACTTTAATTCACCCCTCCACTTT. It codes for CASRGNFNSPLHF.

V gene TRBV20-1 combines with J gene TRBJ2-1, with 10 bases aligning to TRBD2. J was trimmed by 6 bases and V by 8 bases; bases with no gene match: 4. CDR3 length equals 12 residues. Germline values: CDR1 DFQATT, CDR2 SNEGSKA (reference sequence). The CDR3 loop is CSNLAGANEQFF. The CDR3, as DNA: TGCAGTAACCTAGCGGGGGCCAATGAGCAGTTCTTC.

A note on this clonotype: The conserved closing phenylalanine or tryptophan is absent in this CDR3, likely reflecting a read error. V and J are TRBV20-1 and TRBJ2-7; TRBD1 or TRBD2 may be the D gene (6 bases each). CDR1 DFQATT and CDR2 SNEGSKA come from the germline V gene (reference sequence). This CDR3 spans 15 amino acids. V was trimmed by 5 bases and J by 3 bases, leaving 20 bases between them. In DNA form, the CDR3 reads TGCAGTGCTTATTCCAGACTAGGGGGTCTCTACGAGCAGTACCTC. Its translation: CSAYSRLGGLYEQYL.

This clonotype was observed a few times. The chain combines TRBV9 with TRBJ2-2, with 7 nucleotides matching TRBD1. Germline loops: CDR1 SGDLS, CDR2 YYNGEE. There are 16 residues in the CDR3. Trimming removed 4 bases from V and 0 bases from J; junction bases left unmatched: 6. CDR3 sequence: CASSTGQVSNTGELFF. The CDR3 nucleotides read TGTGCCAGCAGCACCGGACAGGTTTCGAACACCGGGGAGCTGTTTTTT.

This chain uses TRBV12-5 with TRBJ1-1; the D is unclear. This CDR3 has 12 residues. CDR1 and CDR2 from the germline V gene are LGHNT and FRNRAP. Trimming removed 0 bases from V and 10 bases from J, with 9 bases in between. The CDR3: CASGLVGPVAFF. DNA of the CDR3: TGTGCTAGTGGTTTGGTAGGCCCGGTAGCTTTCTTT.